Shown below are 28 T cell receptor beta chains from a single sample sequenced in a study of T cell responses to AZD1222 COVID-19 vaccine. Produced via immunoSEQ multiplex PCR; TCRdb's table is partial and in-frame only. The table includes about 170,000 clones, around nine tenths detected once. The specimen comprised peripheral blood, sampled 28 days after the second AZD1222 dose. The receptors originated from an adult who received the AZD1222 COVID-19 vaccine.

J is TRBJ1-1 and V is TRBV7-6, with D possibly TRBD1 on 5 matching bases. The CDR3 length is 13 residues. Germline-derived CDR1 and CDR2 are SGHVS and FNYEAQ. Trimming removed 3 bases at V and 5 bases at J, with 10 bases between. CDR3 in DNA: TGTGCCAGCAGCTTCCAGGGTAGTACTGAAGCTTTCTTT. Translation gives CASSFQGSTEAFF.

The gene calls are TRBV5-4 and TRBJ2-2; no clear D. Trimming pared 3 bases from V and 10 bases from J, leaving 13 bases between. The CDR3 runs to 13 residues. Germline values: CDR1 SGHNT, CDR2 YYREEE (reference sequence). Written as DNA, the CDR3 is TGTGCCAGCAGCTACACTCCCAGTGAGGAGCTGTTTTTT. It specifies CASSYTPSEELFF.

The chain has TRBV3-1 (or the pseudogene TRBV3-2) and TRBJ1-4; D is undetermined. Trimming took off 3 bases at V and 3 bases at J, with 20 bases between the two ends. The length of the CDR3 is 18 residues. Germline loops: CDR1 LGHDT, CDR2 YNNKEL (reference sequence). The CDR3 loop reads CASSHLWTEGSPNEKLFF. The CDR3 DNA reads TGTGCCAGCAGCCACCTCTGGACGGAGGGTAGCCCTAATGAAAAACTGTTTTTT.

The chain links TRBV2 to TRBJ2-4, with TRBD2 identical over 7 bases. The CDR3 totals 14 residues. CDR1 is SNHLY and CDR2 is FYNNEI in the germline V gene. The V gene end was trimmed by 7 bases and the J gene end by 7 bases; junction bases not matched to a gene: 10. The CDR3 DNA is TGTGCCAGCACCCTAGAGGGAGCGGGGAACATTCAGTACTTC. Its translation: CASTLEGAGNIQYF.

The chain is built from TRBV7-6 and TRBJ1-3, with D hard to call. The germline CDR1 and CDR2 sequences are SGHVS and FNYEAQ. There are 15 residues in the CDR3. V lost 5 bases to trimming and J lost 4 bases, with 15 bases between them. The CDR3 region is CASSPERAGGNTIYF. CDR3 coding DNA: TGTGCCAGCAGCCCGGAAAGGGCGGGGGGAAACACCATATATTTT.

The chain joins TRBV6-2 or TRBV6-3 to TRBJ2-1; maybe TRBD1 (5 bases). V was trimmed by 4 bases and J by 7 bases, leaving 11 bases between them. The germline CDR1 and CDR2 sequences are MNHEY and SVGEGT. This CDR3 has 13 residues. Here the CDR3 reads CASSWGGHNEQFF. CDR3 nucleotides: TGTGCCAGCAGTTGGGGTGGACATAATGAGCAGTTCTTC.

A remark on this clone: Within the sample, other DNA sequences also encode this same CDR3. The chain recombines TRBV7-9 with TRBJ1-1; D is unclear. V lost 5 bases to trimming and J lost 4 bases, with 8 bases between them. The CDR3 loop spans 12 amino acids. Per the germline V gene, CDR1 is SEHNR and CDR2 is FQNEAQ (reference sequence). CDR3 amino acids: CASSLRGTEAFF. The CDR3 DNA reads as TGTGCCAGCAGCCTCCGGGGCACTGAAGCTTTCTTT.

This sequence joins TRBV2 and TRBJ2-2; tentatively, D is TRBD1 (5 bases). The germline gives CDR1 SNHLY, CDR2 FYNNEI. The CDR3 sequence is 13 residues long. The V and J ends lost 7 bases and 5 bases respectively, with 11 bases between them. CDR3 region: CASMGRPTGELFF. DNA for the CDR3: TGTGCCAGCATGGGGCGACCGACCGGGGAGCTGTTTTTT.

This CDR3 reads CASGSISYEQYF. CDR3 DNA sequence: TGTGCCAGCGGCTCCATATCCTACGAGCAGTACTTC. This sequence joins TRBV5-5 and TRBJ2-7, with D unresolved. The CDR3 loop spans 12 amino acids. Germline CDR1 and CDR2: SGHKS and YYEKEE (reference sequence). V lost 7 bases, J lost 1 base, and 9 bases lay in between.

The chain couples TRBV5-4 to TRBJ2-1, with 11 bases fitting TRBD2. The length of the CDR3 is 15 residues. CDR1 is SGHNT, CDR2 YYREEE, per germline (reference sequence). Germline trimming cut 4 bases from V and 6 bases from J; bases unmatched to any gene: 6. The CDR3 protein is CASSNGLAGGNEQFF. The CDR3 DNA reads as TGTGCCAGCAGCAACGGACTAGCGGGTGGCAATGAGCAGTTCTTC.

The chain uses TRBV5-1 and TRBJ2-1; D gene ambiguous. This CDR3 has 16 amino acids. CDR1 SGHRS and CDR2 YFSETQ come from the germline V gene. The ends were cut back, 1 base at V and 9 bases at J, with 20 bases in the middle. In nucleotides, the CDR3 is TGCGCCAGCAGCTTGCGGGTGGGCCCTGCTTCCGCTGAGCAGTTCTTC. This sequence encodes CASSLRVGPASAEQFF.

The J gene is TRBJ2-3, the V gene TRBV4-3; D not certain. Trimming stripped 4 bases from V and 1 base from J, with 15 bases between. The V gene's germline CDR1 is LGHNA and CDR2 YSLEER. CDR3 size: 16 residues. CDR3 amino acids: CASSPLSIGRTDTQYF. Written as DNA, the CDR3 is TGCGCCAGCAGCCCCCTGTCCATAGGACGCACAGATACGCAGTATTTT.

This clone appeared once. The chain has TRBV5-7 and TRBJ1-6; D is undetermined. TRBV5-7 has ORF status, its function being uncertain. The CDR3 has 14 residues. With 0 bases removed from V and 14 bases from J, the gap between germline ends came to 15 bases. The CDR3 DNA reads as TGTGCCAGCAGCTTGGGTACAGTGGCACAGACCCTCCACTTT. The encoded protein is CASSLGTVAQTLHF.

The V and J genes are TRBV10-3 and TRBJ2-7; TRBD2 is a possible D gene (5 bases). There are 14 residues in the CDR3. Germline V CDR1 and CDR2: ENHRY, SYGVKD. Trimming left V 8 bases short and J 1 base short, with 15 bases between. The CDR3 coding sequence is TGTGCCATCGGGAGTGGGCTACAATCCTACGAGCAGTACTTC. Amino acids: CAIGSGLQSYEQYF.

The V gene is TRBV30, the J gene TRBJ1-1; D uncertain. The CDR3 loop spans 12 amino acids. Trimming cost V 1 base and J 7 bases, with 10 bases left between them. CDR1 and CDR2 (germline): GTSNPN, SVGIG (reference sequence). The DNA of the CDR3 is TGTGCCTGGAGTGCAACGAGGAGTGAAGCTTTCTTT. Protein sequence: CAWSATRSEAFF.

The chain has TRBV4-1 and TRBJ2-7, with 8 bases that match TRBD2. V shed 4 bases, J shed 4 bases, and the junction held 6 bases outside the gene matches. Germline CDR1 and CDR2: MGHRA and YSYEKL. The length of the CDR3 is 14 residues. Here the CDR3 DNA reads TGCGCCAGCAGCCCTCGGGGGGGTTCTTACGAGCAGTACTTC. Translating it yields CASSPRGGSYEQYF.

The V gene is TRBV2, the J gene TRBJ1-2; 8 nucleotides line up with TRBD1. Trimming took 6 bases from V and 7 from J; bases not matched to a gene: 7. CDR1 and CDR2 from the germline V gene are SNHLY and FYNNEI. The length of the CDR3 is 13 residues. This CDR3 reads CASRVDRDAGYTF. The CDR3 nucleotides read TGTGCCAGCAGAGTGGACAGGGACGCTGGCTACACCTTC.

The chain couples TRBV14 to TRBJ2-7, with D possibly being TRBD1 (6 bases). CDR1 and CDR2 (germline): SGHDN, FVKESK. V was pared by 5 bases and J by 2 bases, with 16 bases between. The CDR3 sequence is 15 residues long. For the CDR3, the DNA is TGTGCCAGCAGCAGTACAGGGTTGATAACCTACGAGCAGTACTTC. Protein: CASSSTGLITYEQYF. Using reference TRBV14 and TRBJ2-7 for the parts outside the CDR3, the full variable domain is EAGVTQFPSHSVIEKGQTVTLRCDPISGHDNLYWYRRVMGKEIKFLLHFVKESKQDESGMPNNRFLAERTGGTYSTLKVQPAELEDSGVYFCASSSTGLITYEQYFGPGTRLTVT.

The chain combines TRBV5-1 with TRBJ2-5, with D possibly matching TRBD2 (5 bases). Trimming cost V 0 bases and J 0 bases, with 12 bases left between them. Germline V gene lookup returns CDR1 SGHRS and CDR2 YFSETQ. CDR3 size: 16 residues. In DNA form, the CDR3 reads TGCGCCAGCAGCTTGGCCGGGGTCGGTAACCAAGAGACCCAGTACTTC. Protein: CASSLAGVGNQETQYF.

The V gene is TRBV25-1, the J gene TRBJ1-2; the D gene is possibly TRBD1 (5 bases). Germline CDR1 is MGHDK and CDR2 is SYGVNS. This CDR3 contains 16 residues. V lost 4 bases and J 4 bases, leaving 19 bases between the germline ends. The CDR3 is CASSGPGTQKSYGYTF. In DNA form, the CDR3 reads TGTGCCAGCAGTGGTCCCGGGACCCAAAAATCCTATGGCTACACCTTC.

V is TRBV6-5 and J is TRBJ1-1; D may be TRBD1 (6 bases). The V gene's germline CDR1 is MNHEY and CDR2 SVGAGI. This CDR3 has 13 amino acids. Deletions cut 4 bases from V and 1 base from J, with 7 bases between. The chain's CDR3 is CASSWGQNTEAFF. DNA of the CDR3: TGTGCCAGCAGTTGGGGACAGAACACTGAAGCTTTCTTT.

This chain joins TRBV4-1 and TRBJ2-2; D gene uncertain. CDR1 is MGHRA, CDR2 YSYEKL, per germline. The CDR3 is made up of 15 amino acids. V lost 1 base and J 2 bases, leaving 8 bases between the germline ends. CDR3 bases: TGCGCCAGCAGCCAAGTTTTACTTAACACCGGGGAGCTGTTTTTT. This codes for CASSQVLLNTGELFF.

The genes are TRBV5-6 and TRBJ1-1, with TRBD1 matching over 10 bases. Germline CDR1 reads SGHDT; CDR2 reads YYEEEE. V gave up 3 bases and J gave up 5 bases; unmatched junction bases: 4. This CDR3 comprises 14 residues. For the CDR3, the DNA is TGTGCCAGCAGCTCGACAGGGGGCAGGACTGAAGCTTTCTTT. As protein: CASSSTGGRTEAFF.

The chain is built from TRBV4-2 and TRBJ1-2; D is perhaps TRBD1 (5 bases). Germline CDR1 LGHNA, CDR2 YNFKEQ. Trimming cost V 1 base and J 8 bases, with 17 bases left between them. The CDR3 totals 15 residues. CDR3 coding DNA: TGTGCCAGCAGCCAAGGAGGGGACCTCTACTCCGGCTACACCTTC. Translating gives CASSQGGDLYSGYTF.

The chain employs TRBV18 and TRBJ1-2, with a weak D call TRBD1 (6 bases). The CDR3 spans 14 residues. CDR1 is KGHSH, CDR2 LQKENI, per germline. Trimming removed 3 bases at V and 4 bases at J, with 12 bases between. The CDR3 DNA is TGTGCCAGCTCACCGGTTGAAGGGGGCTATGGCTACACCTTC. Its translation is CASSPVEGGYGYTF.

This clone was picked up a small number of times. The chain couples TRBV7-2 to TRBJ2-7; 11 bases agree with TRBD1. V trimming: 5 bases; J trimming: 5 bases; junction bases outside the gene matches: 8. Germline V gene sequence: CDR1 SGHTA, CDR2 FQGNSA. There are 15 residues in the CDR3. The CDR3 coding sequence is TGTGCCAGCAGCCCCCGGACAGGGGGCAGAAACGAGCAGTACTTC. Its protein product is CASSPRTGGRNEQYF.

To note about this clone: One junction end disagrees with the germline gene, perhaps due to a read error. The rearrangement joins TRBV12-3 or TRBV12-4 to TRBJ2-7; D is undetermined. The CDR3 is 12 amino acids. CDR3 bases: TGTGCTAGCAGTTTGAGTCCCTACGAGCAGTACTTC. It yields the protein CASSLSPYEQYF.

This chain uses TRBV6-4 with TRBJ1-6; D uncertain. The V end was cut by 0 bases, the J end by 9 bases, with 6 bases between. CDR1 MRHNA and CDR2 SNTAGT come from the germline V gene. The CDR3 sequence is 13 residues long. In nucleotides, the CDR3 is TGTGCCAGCAGTGACTCGGACGGTTCACCCCTCCACTTT. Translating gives CASSDSDGSPLHF.